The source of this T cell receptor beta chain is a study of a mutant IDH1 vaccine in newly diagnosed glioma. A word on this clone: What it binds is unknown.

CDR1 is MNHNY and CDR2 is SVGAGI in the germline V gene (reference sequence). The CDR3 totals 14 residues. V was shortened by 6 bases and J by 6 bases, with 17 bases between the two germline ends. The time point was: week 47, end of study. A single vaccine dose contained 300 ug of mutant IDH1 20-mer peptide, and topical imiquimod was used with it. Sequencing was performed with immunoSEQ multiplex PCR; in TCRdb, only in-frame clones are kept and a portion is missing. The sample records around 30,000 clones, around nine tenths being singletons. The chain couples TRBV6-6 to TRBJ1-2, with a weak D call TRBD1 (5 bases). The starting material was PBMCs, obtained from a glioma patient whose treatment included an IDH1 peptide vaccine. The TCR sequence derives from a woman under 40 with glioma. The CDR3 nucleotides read TGTGCCAGCAGCGGTGGCAGGGTAATGCATGGCTACACCTTC. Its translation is CASSGGRVMHGYTF.